The present T cell receptor beta chain was sequenced within a study of shared clonotypes between healthy human individuals. Germline trimming cut 4 bases from V and 7 bases from J; bases unmatched to any gene: 10. Germline CDR1 and CDR2: SGDLS and YYNGEE. This CDR3 comprises 16 residues. Naive CD8 isolation took CD45RO-negative cells positively selected for CCR7 and excluded terminally differentiated effector memory CD45RA+ cells. Regarding the study as a whole: Represented genetic and exposure-history diversity was restricted by having few donors.

On this clone: The target antigen is unknown.

Researchers ran the assay at a deep level. TCRdb's table, derived via immunoSEQ multiplex PCR, lists solely in-frame clones and lacks some. The repertoire holds about 2 million clones, with about 95% as singletons. The rearrangement uses TRBV9 and TRBJ1-6; 8 bases line up with TRBD1. The sequenced sample was naive CD8+ T cells sorted from blood. The sequence came from a young man in good health. The DNA for the CDR3 is TGTGCCAGCAGCCCCAGGACAGGGTTTTTGAATTCACCCCTCCACTTT. This codes for CASSPRTGFLNSPLHF. Full variable domain (remainder filled in from reference TRBV9 and TRBJ1-6): DSGVTQTPKHLITATGQRVTLRCSPRSGDLSVYWYQQSLDQGLQFLIQYYNGEERAKGNILERFSAQQFPDLHSELNLSSLELGDSALYFCASSPRTGFLNSPLHFGNGTRLTVT.